The 16 T cell receptor beta chains given below trace back to one sample, sequenced in a study of immune evolution from preneoplasia to lung adenocarcinoma. The method was immunoSEQ multiplex PCR; TCRdb's version includes in-frame clones alone and lacks a portion of them. Altogether under 6,000 clones are present, 82% being singletons, with the ten largest covering around 7.7%. Sequenced input: FFPE lung adenocarcinoma in situ tissue. Receptors originate from a person aged 65-85 years with lung adenocarcinoma.

The rearrangement joins TRBV7-8 to TRBJ2-7, with D perhaps TRBD2 (6 bases). The CDR3 is 13 residues long. Looked up from germline, CDR1 is SGHVS and CDR2 is FQNEAQ. V gave up 10 bases and J gave up 7 bases, with 20 bases separating them. The CDR3 is CATSNREAGEQYF. The CDR3 bases are TGTGCCACCTCAAATCGTGAGGCGGGGGAGCAGTACTTC. Full variable domain (missing parts from reference TRBV7-8 and TRBJ2-7): GAGVSQSPRYKVAKRGQDVALRCDPISGHVSLFWYQQALGQGPEFLTYFQNEAQLDKSGLPSDRFFAERPEGSVSTLKIQRTQQEDSAVYLCATSNREAGEQYFGPGTRLTVT.

The J gene is TRBJ1-2, the V gene TRBV10-3; no reliable D call. The CDR3 has 14 amino acids. Trimming removed 2 bases from V and 3 bases from J, with 10 bases in between. Germline CDR1 ENHRY, CDR2 SYGVKD. The DNA of the CDR3 is TGTGCCATCAGTGAGGGGAGGTTTCACTATGGCTACACCTTC. Residues: CAISEGRFHYGYTF.

The chain employs TRBV10-1 and TRBJ2-1; 12 positions agree with TRBD2. Germline V lookup: CDR1 WNHNN, CDR2 SYGVQD (reference sequence). V shed 3 bases and J 4 bases; nucleotides not matched to a gene: 1. CDR3 length equals 15 residues. CDR3 loop: CASSDTSGRYNEQFF. DNA for the CDR3: TGCGCCAGCAGTGACACTAGCGGGAGGTACAATGAGCAGTTCTTC.

This clone was counted once. The rearrangement joins TRBV10-3 to TRBJ2-7; D is perhaps TRBD1 (7 bases). CDR3 length: 13 residues. V was pared by 8 bases and J by 3 bases, with 14 bases between. The germline gives CDR1 ENHRY, CDR2 SYGVKD. CDR3 protein: CAIQDRRDYEQYF. CDR3 nucleotides: TGTGCCATCCAGGACAGGAGGGACTACGAGCAGTACTTC.

The rearrangement links TRBV5-6 to TRBJ1-2, with D possibly being TRBD1 (5 bases). Germline lookup yields CDR1 SGHDT and CDR2 YYEEEE. This CDR3 spans 14 amino acids. Trimming pared 0 bases from V and 8 bases from J, leaving 14 bases between. CDR3 in DNA: TGTGCCAGCAGCTTGGTCCAGGGAGGGATAGGCTACACCTTC. Translation gives CASSLVQGGIGYTF.

The chain combines TRBV18 with TRBJ2-2; TRBD1 matches at 10 bases. V shed 1 base, J shed 5 bases, and the junction held 1 base outside the gene matches. CDR3 length equals 15 residues. Germline V gene sequence: CDR1 KGHSH, CDR2 LQKENI. For the CDR3, the DNA is TGTGCCAGCTCACCACGGACAGGGGGAACCGGGGAGCTGTTTTTT. It translates to CASSPRTGGTGELFF.

The rearrangement uses TRBV28 and TRBJ1-4; D unresolved. V lost 6 bases to trimming and J lost 8 bases, with 16 bases between them. The CDR3 extends over 14 amino acids. Germline values: CDR1 MDHEN, CDR2 SYDVKM. Written as DNA, the CDR3 is TGTGCCAGCAGACCCGGGAGGTTTGGAGAAAAACTGTTTTTT. Translated: CASRPGRFGEKLFF.

The V and J genes are TRBV6-6 and TRBJ1-6; no definite D call. Germline V gives CDR1 MNHNY, CDR2 SVGAGI (reference sequence). V shed 2 bases and J shed 8 bases, with 7 bases lying between them. CDR3 length equals 13 residues. CDR3 protein: CASSYERDSPLHF. CDR3 nucleotides: TGTGCCAGCAGTTACGAGAGGGATTCACCCCTCCACTTT.

Written as DNA, the CDR3 is TGTGCCAGCAGCTTCCTACAGGGGACGCAGTACTTC. Translated, it gives CASSFLQGTQYF. The chain joins TRBV7-8 to TRBJ2-7, with 7 nucleotides matching TRBD1. From germline, CDR1 is SGHVS and CDR2 FQNEAQ. Trimming took 3 bases from V and 9 from J; bases not matched to a gene: 5. The CDR3 is made up of 12 amino acids.

The gene calls are TRBV7-9 and TRBJ1-2, with unresolved D. The CDR3 has 15 amino acids. The germline gives CDR1 SEHNR, CDR2 FQNEAQ (reference sequence). The germline V and J ends were trimmed by 1 base and 11 bases, with 20 bases remaining between them. Here the CDR3 reads CASSLEGALDLRYTF. The CDR3 DNA sequence: TGTGCCAGCAGCTTAGAGGGAGCCCTTGATTTGAGATACACCTTC.

This rearrangement joins TRBV5-4 to TRBJ2-5; D remains ambiguous. V dropped 4 bases and J dropped 2 bases, with 12 bases sitting between them. CDR1 and CDR2 from the germline V gene are SGHNT and YYREEE (reference sequence). The CDR3 runs to 14 residues. CDR3 nucleotides: TGTGCCAGCAGCGTAGACCCAAGTCAAGAGACCCAGTACTTC. Translated: CASSVDPSQETQYF.

The chain links TRBV11-2 to TRBJ2-3, with D unclear. The length of the CDR3 is 14 residues. Germline loops: CDR1 SGHAT, CDR2 FQNNGV. Trimming stripped 5 bases from V and 6 bases from J, with 15 bases between. The CDR3 nucleotides read TGTGCCAGCAGCCCCCCCGGCCTTGGGGATACGCAGTATTTT. Its protein product is CASSPPGLGDTQYF.

The CDR3 sequence: CASSVSQVGNQPQHF. Here the CDR3 DNA reads TGTGCCAGCAGTGTTAGCCAGGTGGGCAATCAGCCCCAGCATTTT. V usage is TRBV2 and J usage is TRBJ1-5; no reliable D call. CDR1 is SNHLY, CDR2 FYNNEI, per germline. The CDR3 sequence is 15 residues long. V lost 4 bases and J 2 bases, leaving 12 bases between the germline ends.

This clone has a handful of counts. This chain joins TRBV28 and TRBJ1-3, with 7 positions matching TRBD1. The V segment lost 5 bases and the J segment 0 bases; nucleotides outside the gene matches: 4. CDR1 MDHEN and CDR2 SYDVKM come from the germline V gene. This CDR3 is built from 15 residues. This CDR3 reads CASSRPGGSGNTIYF. CDR3 DNA: TGTGCCAGCAGTAGACCAGGGGGCTCTGGAAACACCATATATTTT.

The chain uses TRBV18 and TRBJ2-7, with 12 bases lining up with TRBD2. Trimming took 0 bases from V and 2 from J; bases not matched to a gene: 2. Germline V gene data show CDR1 as KGHSH and CDR2 as LQKENI. This CDR3 comprises 16 residues. The CDR3 DNA follows: TGTGCCAGCTCACCACCCCTAGCGGGGGGGACCTACGAGCAGTACTTC. Protein: CASSPPLAGGTYEQYF.

The chain recombines TRBV6-5 with TRBJ2-3; weak D call: TRBD2 (5 bases). CDR3 length equals 13 residues. From germline, CDR1 is MNHEY and CDR2 SVGAGI. The V gene lost 4 bases and the J gene lost 3 bases, with 8 bases spanning the gap. CDR3 sequence: CASSSTTTDTQYF. In DNA, the CDR3 is TGTGCCAGCAGTTCGACTACGACAGATACGCAGTATTTT.